A selection of T cell receptor beta chains follows, all from one sample in a study of identical twins. Each CDR3 protein is one row after TCRdb ran MiXCR on the 5' RACE reads. Of around 690,000 distinct CDR3 sequences in the sample, 21% were seen once. These data were also filed under a second study, of T cells expressing NK-cell markers.

The specimen was PBMCs. These receptor sequences come from a young woman in good health. Both conserved end residues are part of each CDR3. D genes are given only for firm matches. Where a row states a size, it is once, few, many or the class of an expanded clone; other rows omit it.

.,TRBV6-2/TRBV6-3,TRBJ2-1,TRBD2,CASGPLAGGPREQFF,TGTGCCAGCGGGCCATTAGCGGGAGGGCCGAGGGAGCAGTTCTTC
.,TRBV6-5,TRBJ1-2,TRBD1,CASSLRTGNSRYGYTF,TGTGCCAGCAGTTTAAGGACAGGGAACTCCCGCTATGGCTACACCTTC
.,TRBV6-2/TRBV6-3,TRBJ2-3,TRBD2,CASRASGSDTQYF,TGTGCCAGCAGGGCTAGCGGGAGCGATACGCAGTATTTT
once,TRBV5-1,TRBJ2-1,.,CASSLSRGSSYNEQFF,TGCGCCAGCAGCTTGTCTCGCGGAAGCTCCTACAATGAGCAGTTCTTC
.,TRBV12-3/TRBV12-4,TRBJ2-5,.,CASSLVPSPQYF,TGTGCCAGCAGTTTAGTCCCCTCTCCCCAGTACTTC
.,TRBV5-6,TRBJ1-2,.,CASSLVSSSGYTF,TGTGCCAGCAGCTTGGTTAGCAGTTCGGGCTACACCTTC
few,TRBV24-1,TRBJ1-2,.,CATSAQGYGYTF,TGTGCCACCAGTGCACAGGGCTATGGCTACACCTTC
few,TRBV6-5,TRBJ2-1,TRBD2,CASSWLAGGNEQFF,TGTGCCAGCAGTTGGCTAGCGGGAGGGAATGAGCAGTTCTTC
few,TRBV20-1,TRBJ2-3,.,CSAPDRTDTQYF,TGCAGTGCTCCAGATCGCACAGATACGCAGTATTTT
many,TRBV5-1,TRBJ2-1,.,CASSLGRANEQFF,TGCGCCAGCAGCTTGGGACGAGCTAATGAGCAGTTCTTC
.,TRBV20-1,TRBJ2-2,TRBD2,CSARESGRGTGELFF,TGCAGTGCTAGAGAGAGCGGGAGGGGGACCGGGGAGCTGTTTTTT
once,TRBV6-1,TRBJ1-2,.,CASSPTRLRGYTF,TGTGCCAGCAGCCCTACTAGATTGAGGGGCTACACCTTC
few,TRBV29-1,TRBJ2-1,.,CSFRRADYNEQFF,TGCAGCTTTCGTAGAGCGGACTACAATGAGCAGTTCTTC
few,TRBV13,TRBJ2-7,.,CASSQPRKGLKIYEQYF,TGTGCCAGCAGCCAACCTCGGAAGGGACTTAAAATTTACGAGCAGTACTTC
.,TRBV2,TRBJ2-5,.,CASSEGPRGGTQYF,TGTGCCAGCAGTGAAGGGCCCCGGGGAGGGACCCAGTACTTC
.,TRBV5-1,TRBJ2-3,.,CASSFSGYNTDTQYF,TGCGCCAGCAGCTTCTCAGGGTACAACACAGATACGCAGTATTTT
.,TRBV7-9,TRBJ2-7,TRBD1,CASSVTMGQETYEQYF,TGTGCCAGCAGCGTAACAATGGGACAGGAGACCTACGAGCAGTACTTC
few,TRBV7-2,TRBJ2-7,.,CASSLGQSSVEQYF,TGTGCCAGCAGCCTAGGACAGTCCTCTGTCGAGCAGTACTTC
many,TRBV2,TRBJ2-7,TRBD1,CASSATGGRDEQYF,TGTGCCAGCAGTGCGACAGGGGGCAGGGACGAGCAGTACTTC
many,TRBV6-5,TRBJ1-1,.,CASRLTGRNTEAFF,TGTGCCAGCAGATTGACTGGCAGAAACACTGAAGCTTTCTTT
few,TRBV12-3/TRBV12-4,TRBJ2-1,TRBD1,CASSPIETGHNEQFF,TGTGCCAGCAGCCCCATTGAGACAGGGCACAATGAGCAGTTCTTC
few,TRBV25-1,TRBJ2-6,.,CASSDSQKFNGANVLTF,TGTGCCAGCAGTGACAGCCAAAAGTTCAATGGGGCCAACGTCCTGACTTTC
.,TRBV10-3,TRBJ2-7,TRBD1,CAISGTAPYEQYF,TGTGCCATCAGCGGGACAGCGCCCTACGAGCAGTACTTC
.,TRBV7-6,TRBJ2-3,TRBD2,CASSLVNGGYTDTQYF,TGTGCCAGCAGCTTAGTAAACGGGGGGTACACAGATACGCAGTATTTT
.,TRBV3-1,TRBJ2-7,.,CASSQDYGVRQYF,TGTGCCAGCAGCCAAGATTACGGGGTACGGCAGTACTTC
.,TRBV7-9,TRBJ2-1,.,CASHRDSSYNEQFF,TGTGCCTCTCACCGGGACTCCTCCTACAATGAGCAGTTCTTC
.,TRBV10-3,TRBJ1-1,.,CAISEGLMNTEAFF,TGTGCCATCAGTGAGGGATTGATGAACACTGAAGCTTTCTTT
few,TRBV6-2/TRBV6-3,TRBJ1-5,TRBD1,CASSRQGNSNQPQHF,TGTGCCAGCAGCCGACAGGGGAATAGCAATCAGCCCCAGCATTTT
many,TRBV5-6,TRBJ1-2,.,CASSLRGNYGYTF,TGTGCCAGCAGCTTGCGCGGGAACTATGGCTACACCTTC
few,TRBV9,TRBJ2-3,TRBD2,CASSATSGAEDTQYF,TGTGCCAGCAGCGCGACTAGCGGGGCGGAAGATACGCAGTATTTT
.,TRBV5-1,TRBJ2-1,TRBD1,CASSFDRAYNEQFF,TGCGCCAGCAGCTTTGACAGGGCTTACAATGAGCAGTTCTTC
few,TRBV9,TRBJ2-6,TRBD2,CASSRPGLASVRANVLTF,TGTGCCAGCAGCCGGCCGGGACTAGCCTCTGTAAGGGCCAACGTCCTGACTTTC
few,TRBV10-3,TRBJ2-7,TRBD1,CAISPIGRQGKYF,TGTGCCATCAGTCCAATCGGGAGACAGGGGAAGTACTTC
.,TRBV25-1,TRBJ2-3,.,CATSPGDTQYF,TGTGCCACCAGCCCGGGGGATACGCAGTATTTT
many,TRBV5-1,TRBJ1-4,.,CASSLGSGTHNEKLFF,TGCGCCAGCAGCTTGGGATCCGGGACACATAATGAAAAACTGTTTTTT
few,TRBV12-3/TRBV12-4,TRBJ2-3,.,CATKRGGGTDTQYF,TGTGCCACCAAAAGGGGCGGAGGCACAGATACGCAGTATTTT
.,TRBV18,TRBJ1-6,.,CASSPLAGYGDSPLHF,TGTGCCAGCTCACCTTTGGCAGGCTACGGTGATTCACCCCTCCACTTT